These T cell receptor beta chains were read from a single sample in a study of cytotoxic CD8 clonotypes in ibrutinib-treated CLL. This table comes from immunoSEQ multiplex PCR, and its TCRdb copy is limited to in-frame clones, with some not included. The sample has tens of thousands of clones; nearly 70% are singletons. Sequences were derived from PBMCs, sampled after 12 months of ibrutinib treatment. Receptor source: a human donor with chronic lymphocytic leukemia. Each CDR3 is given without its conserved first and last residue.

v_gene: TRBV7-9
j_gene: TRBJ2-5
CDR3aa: ASGSQETQY

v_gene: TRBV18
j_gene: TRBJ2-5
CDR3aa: ASSPPQGSATQY

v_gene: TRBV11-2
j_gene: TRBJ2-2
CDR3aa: ASSSWTSVNTGELF

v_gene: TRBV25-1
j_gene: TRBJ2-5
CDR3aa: ASSELGETQY

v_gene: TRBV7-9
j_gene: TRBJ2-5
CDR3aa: ASSSGETQY

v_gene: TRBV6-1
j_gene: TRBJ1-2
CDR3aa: ASTHHYGYT

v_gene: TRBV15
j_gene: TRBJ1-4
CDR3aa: ATRQGDGEKLF

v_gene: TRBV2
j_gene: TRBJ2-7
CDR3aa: ASTGREGGEQY

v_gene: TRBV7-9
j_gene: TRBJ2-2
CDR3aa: ASNPLPGELF

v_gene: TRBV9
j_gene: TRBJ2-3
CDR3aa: ASSVEAGLTDTQY

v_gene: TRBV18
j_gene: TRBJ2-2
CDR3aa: ASSPRDRGTNTGELF

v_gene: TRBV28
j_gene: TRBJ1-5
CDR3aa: ASRPGGQPQH

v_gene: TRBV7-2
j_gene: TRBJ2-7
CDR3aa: ASSRIGGSYEQY

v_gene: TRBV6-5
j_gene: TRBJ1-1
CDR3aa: ASSYPGERAF

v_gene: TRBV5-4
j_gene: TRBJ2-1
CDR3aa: ASSLTGMFGAATTYNEQF

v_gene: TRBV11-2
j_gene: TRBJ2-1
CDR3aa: ASSLASSSYNEQF

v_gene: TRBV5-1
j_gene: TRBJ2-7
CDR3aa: ASSLRLGYEQY

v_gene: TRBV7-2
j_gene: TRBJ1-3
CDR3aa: ASSRDSSGNTIY

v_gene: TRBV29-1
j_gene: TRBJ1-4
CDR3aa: SVEGRPGEKLF

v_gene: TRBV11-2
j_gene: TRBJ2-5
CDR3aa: ASSPLLAGKETQY

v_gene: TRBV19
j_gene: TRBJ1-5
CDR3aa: ASKVPGGNQPQH

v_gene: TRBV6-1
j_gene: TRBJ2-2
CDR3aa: ASSEAAGGFNTGELF

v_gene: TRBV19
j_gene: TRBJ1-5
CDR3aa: ASSIEEGVGNQPQH

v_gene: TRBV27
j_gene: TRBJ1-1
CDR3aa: ASRRRQGWTEAF

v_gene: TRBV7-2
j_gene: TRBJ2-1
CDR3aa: ASSFIQSGSGNNEQF

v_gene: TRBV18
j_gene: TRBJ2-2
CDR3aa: ASSPGFNTGELF

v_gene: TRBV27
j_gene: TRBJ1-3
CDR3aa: ASRAGNAGNTIY

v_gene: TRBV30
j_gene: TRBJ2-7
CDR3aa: AWRKITYEQY

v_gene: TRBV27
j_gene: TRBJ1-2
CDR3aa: ASSPGQGGYGYT

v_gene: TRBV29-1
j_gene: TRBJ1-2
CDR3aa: SVGGGEGYGYT

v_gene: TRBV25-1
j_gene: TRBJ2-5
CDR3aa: ASNRPGETQY

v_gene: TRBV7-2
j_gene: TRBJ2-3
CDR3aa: ASSERQGGSTDTQY

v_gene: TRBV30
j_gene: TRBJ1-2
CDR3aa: AWSVKGSYGYT

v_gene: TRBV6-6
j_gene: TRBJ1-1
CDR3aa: ASSHAYRNTEAF

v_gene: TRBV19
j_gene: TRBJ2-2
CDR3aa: ASSKPSGFGELF

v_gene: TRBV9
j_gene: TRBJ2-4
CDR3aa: ASSEDSGRPLDIQY

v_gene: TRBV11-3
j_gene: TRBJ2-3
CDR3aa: ASSLDAGTSTDTQY

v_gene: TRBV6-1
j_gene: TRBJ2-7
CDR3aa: ASSEVGYEQY

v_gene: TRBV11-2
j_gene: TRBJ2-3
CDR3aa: ASSRWDGDRRTDTQY

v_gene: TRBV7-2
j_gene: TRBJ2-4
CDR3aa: ASSYRGQNIQY

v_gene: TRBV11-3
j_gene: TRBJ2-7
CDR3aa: ASSPGQPAEQY

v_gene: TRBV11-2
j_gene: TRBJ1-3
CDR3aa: ASSSDRGLQNTIY

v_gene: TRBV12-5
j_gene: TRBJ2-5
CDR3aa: ASGLGTQY

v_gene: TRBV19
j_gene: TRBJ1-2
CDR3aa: ASSPGTGGHYGYT

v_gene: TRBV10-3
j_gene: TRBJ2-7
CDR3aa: ATERQGANEQY

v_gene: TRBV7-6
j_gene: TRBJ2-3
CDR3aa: ASSLVLAASTDTQY

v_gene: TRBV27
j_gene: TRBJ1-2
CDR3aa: ASSLSGDYGYT

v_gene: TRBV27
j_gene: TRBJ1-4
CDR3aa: ASSSNYSPWGEKLF

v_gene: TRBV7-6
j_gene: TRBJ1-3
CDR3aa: ASSPWQSGNTIY

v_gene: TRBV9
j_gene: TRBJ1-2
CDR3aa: ASTATTGSGGYT

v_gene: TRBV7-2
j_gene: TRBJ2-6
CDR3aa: ASSPLTSGANVLT

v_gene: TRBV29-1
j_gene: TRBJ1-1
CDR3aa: ITDITGVGTEAF

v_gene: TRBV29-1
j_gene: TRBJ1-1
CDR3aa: SVARGSLNTEAF

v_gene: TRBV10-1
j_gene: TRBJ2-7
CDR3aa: ASSESSGRDEQY

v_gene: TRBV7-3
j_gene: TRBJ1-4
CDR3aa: ASSRAGHRGEKLF

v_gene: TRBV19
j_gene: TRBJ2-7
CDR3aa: ASSSRTGAYEQY

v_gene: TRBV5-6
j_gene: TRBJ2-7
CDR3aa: ASSIPGTDEQY

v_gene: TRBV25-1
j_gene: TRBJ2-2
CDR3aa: ASSGLTGTTGELF

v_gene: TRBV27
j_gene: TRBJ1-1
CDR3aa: ASSPSAGTGEVWTEAF